This passage covers 21 T cell receptor beta chains from one sample sequenced in a study of blood T cell repertoires in COVID-19. Using immunoSEQ multiplex PCR, the repertoire was profiled, and TCRdb retains in-frame clones only, with some absent. Of about 350,000 clones in the sample, about nine tenths were seen once. Input material: PBMCs or T cells enriched from blood (not recorded which). The receptors come from a woman aged 25-40 years who had been exposed to COVID-19.

CDR3 nucleotide sequence: TGTGCCAGCAGCCCCCCGGGGGCCAGCGGGAGGGATGAGCAGTACTTC. Its translation is CASSPPGASGRDEQYF. The chain uses TRBV5-4 and TRBJ2-7, with 10 bases lining up with TRBD2. This CDR3 contains 16 residues. Trimming at V came to 4 bases and at J to 7 bases, leaving 14 bases not matched to a gene. The germline CDR1 and CDR2 sequences are SGHNT and YYREEE (reference sequence).

V is TRBV27 and J is TRBJ2-7; D not resolved. The CDR3 consists of 14 residues. The germline V gene has CDR1 MNHEY and CDR2 SMNVEV (reference sequence). Trimming left V 0 bases short and J 2 bases short, with 8 bases between. The CDR3 DNA sequence: TGTGCCAGCAGTTTATCGAGCAGGACCTACGAGCAGTACTTC. It encodes CASSLSSRTYEQYF.

The gene calls are TRBV7-9 and TRBJ1-2, with D uncertain. Trimming removed 7 bases from V and 0 bases from J, with 18 bases in between. Germline V gene lookup returns CDR1 SEHNR and CDR2 FQNEAQ (reference sequence). The length of the CDR3 is 16 residues. CDR3 sequence: CASNREVTAANYGYTF. The DNA of the CDR3 is TGTGCCAGCAATCGCGAGGTGACGGCAGCTAACTATGGCTACACCTTC.

The chain's CDR3 is CASSSPRGGVGLDTQYF. In DNA form, the CDR3 reads TGTGCCAGCAGTTCCCCCCGAGGCGGGGTGGGTTTGGATACGCAGTATTTT. The chain has TRBV28 and TRBJ2-3; perhaps TRBD2 as D (6 bases). There are 17 residues in the CDR3. Trimming pared 4 bases from V and 6 bases from J, leaving 23 bases between. The V gene's germline CDR1 is MDHEN and CDR2 SYDVKM.

The V call is TRBV27, the J call TRBJ1-2; tentative D call: TRBD1 (6 bases). This CDR3 region has 16 residues. Germline V lookup: CDR1 MNHEY, CDR2 SMNVEV (reference sequence). The V and J ends lost 3 bases and 4 bases respectively, with 18 bases between them. DNA for the CDR3: TGTGCCAGCAGTTTTGGGGTAACACAGGGAATCTATGGCTACACCTTC. Protein product: CASSFGVTQGIYGYTF.

This clone was seen a single time. The V and J genes are TRBV3-1 (or the pseudogene TRBV3-2) and TRBJ2-7; 11 bases map to TRBD1. The CDR3 extends over 15 amino acids. V lost 4 bases, J lost 6 bases, and 8 bases stayed unmatched. Germline loops: CDR1 LGHDT, CDR2 YNNKEL (reference sequence). The chain's CDR3 is CASSRGQGERGEQYF. DNA of the CDR3: TGTGCCAGCAGCCGGGGACAGGGGGAACGGGGCGAGCAGTACTTC.

V gene TRBV11-2 combines with J gene TRBJ2-5, with D tentatively TRBD2 (5 bases). The V gene lost 8 bases and the J gene lost 2 bases, with 12 bases spanning the gap. Per germline, CDR1 SGHAT and CDR2 FQNNGV. The CDR3 is 13 residues long. The CDR3 bases are TGTGCCAGCGGTCCGGGGTGGCAAGAGACCCAGTACTTC. This sequence encodes CASGPGWQETQYF.

This chain joins TRBV7-2 and TRBJ1-2; unclear D gene. Trimming left V 6 bases short and J 9 bases short, with 17 bases between. The CDR3 spans 13 residues. CDR1 SGHTA and CDR2 FQGNSA come from the germline V gene. The CDR3: CASRGSSVYRYTF. CDR3 sequence (DNA): TGTGCCAGCAGGGGCAGCAGTGTGTATCGCTACACCTTC.

The genes are TRBV28 and TRBJ1-1, with 7 bases identical to TRBD1. Germline V gives CDR1 MDHEN, CDR2 SYDVKM. This CDR3 has 15 residues. V lost 4 bases and J lost 5; bases outside the gene matches: 10. The CDR3 DNA reads as TGTGCCAGCAGTTCGTCCCTGGCAGGGGGTACTGAAGCTTTCTTT. It codes for CASSSSLAGGTEAFF.

The rearrangement links TRBV14 to TRBJ2-7, with 7 bases lining up with TRBD2. Trimming took 4 bases from V and 3 from J; bases not matched to a gene: 9. Germline lookup yields CDR1 SGHDN and CDR2 FVKESK. This CDR3 is 15 amino acids long. The CDR3 loop is CASSPSAGAFYEQYF. Here the CDR3 DNA reads TGTGCCAGCAGCCCGTCTGCGGGAGCTTTCTACGAGCAGTACTTC.

The chain recombines TRBV27 with TRBJ2-7; 10 bases line up with TRBD1. Germline trimming cut 5 bases from V and 4 bases from J; bases unmatched to any gene: 8. The CDR3 has 15 residues. Germline V gene sequence: CDR1 MNHEY, CDR2 SMNVEV (reference sequence). CDR3 sequence reads: CASSPPTGGRYEQYF. The DNA for the CDR3 is TGTGCCAGCAGTCCTCCGACAGGGGGCAGGTACGAGCAGTACTTC.

This clone has a handful of counts. The chain joins TRBV27 to TRBJ1-2, with 7 bases matching TRBD1. The germline gives CDR1 MNHEY, CDR2 SMNVEV (reference sequence). Trimming removed 4 bases from V and 8 bases from J; junction bases left unmatched: 4. This CDR3 has 12 amino acids. This CDR3 reads CASSSGGRGYTF. The DNA for the CDR3 is TGTGCCAGCAGTTCAGGGGGGAGAGGCTACACCTTC.

V usage is TRBV3-1 (or the pseudogene TRBV3-2) and J usage is TRBJ2-1; 7 bases map to TRBD2. The germline V gene encodes CDR1 LGHDT and CDR2 YNNKEL (reference sequence). The V segment lost 6 bases and the J segment 5 bases; nucleotides outside the gene matches: 10. CDR3 length: 15 amino acids. CDR3 bases: TGTGCCAGCAGTCACCTAGCGGCAATCCACAATGAGCAGTTCTTC. It codes for CASSHLAAIHNEQFF.

This sequence joins TRBV10-3 and TRBJ2-7; TRBD2 is a possible D gene (6 bases). Trimming took 6 bases from V and 5 from J, leaving 14 bases between them. Germline V CDR1 and CDR2: ENHRY, SYGVKD. The CDR3 length is 13 residues. The CDR3 region is CAISSGTHNEQYF. For the CDR3, the DNA is TGTGCCATCAGCTCTGGGACTCACAACGAGCAGTACTTC.

This clone was seen just once. The chain couples TRBV5-1 to TRBJ1-5; no definite D call. Germline CDR1 and CDR2: SGHRS and YFSETQ. The CDR3 runs 15 residues. V was clipped by 4 bases and J by 2 bases, with 13 bases between them. The CDR3 loop reads CASSPKSGGNQPQHF. CDR3 in DNA: TGCGCCAGCAGCCCCAAGAGCGGTGGCAATCAGCCCCAGCATTTT.

This clone was recorded once. The V and J genes are TRBV3-1 (or the pseudogene TRBV3-2) and TRBJ1-4; tentatively, D is TRBD1 (5 bases). The CDR3 is 16 residues long. V gave up 0 bases and J gave up 2 bases, with 10 bases separating them. Per germline, CDR1 LGHDT and CDR2 YNNKEL (reference sequence). Here the CDR3 DNA reads TGTGCCAGCAGCCAAGATTTACAGGCGACTAATGAAAAACTGTTTTTT. Residues: CASSQDLQATNEKLFF.

The chain is built from TRBV19 and TRBJ2-7; 9 bases match TRBD2. This CDR3 has 16 residues. Germline CDR1 is LNHDA and CDR2 is SQIVND (reference sequence). Germline trimming cut 4 bases from V and 3 bases from J; bases unmatched to any gene: 10. The CDR3 bases are TGTGCCAGTAGTACCCAAGCGGGAGGACCAAGCTACGAGCAGTACTTC. Its protein is CASSTQAGGPSYEQYF.

This clone was found a few times. The V and J genes are TRBV19 and TRBJ2-2, with 10 bases lining up with TRBD2. The V and J ends lost 7 bases and 0 bases, in that order; junction bases with no gene match: 5. The CDR3 is 16 amino acids. CDR1 is LNHDA and CDR2 is SQIVND in the germline V gene (reference sequence). CDR3 sequence (DNA): TGTGCCAGTATCCCGCTAGCGGGGGCGAACACCGGGGAGCTGTTTTTT. Residues: CASIPLAGANTGELFF.

V usage is TRBV3-1 (or the pseudogene TRBV3-2) and J usage is TRBJ2-3; D is unclear. CDR1 LGHDT and CDR2 YNNKEL come from the germline V gene (reference sequence). Trimming took off 1 base at V and 4 bases at J, with 9 bases between the two ends. The CDR3 spans 14 residues. In DNA, the CDR3 is TGTGCCAGCAGCCAAGTATTAGCTGCAGATACGCAGTATTTT. Amino acids: CASSQVLAADTQYF.

This clone was seen a few times. The chain employs TRBV23-1 and TRBJ2-7, with TRBD1 matching over 7 bases. Being an ORF, TRBV23-1 has a function that is uncertain. The CDR3 is 14 amino acids. The V segment lost 2 bases and the J segment 2 bases; nucleotides outside the gene matches: 3. CDR3 DNA sequence: TGCGCCAGCAGTCAAGGGACAGTCACCTACGAGCAGTACTTC. Protein product: CASSQGTVTYEQYF.

This clone was seen just once. The rearrangement links TRBV7-9 to TRBJ2-7; D is perhaps TRBD2 (5 bases). Germline values: CDR1 SEHNR, CDR2 FQNEAQ (reference sequence). Trimming took 5 bases from V and 3 from J, leaving 23 bases between them. The CDR3 covers 17 residues. The CDR3 DNA is TGTGCCAGCAGCATTCCCCGGGGTGATACCTTAGGCTACGAGCAGTACTTC. Its translation is CASSIPRGDTLGYEQYF. Variable domain in full (rest from reference TRBV7-9 and TRBJ2-7): DTGVSQNPRHKITKRGQNVTFRCDPISEHNRLYWYRQTLGQGPEFLTYFQNEAQLEKSRLLSDRFSAERPKGSFSTLEIQRTEQGDSAMYLCASSIPRGDTLGYEQYFGPGTRLTVT.